The source of this TCR beta chain is a study of T cell changes during pregnancy in multiple sclerosis. Data came from immunoSEQ multiplex PCR; TCRdb stores just in-frame clones and leaves some out. This table has about 54,000 clones, 80% to 95% appearing once. Looked up from germline, CDR1 is SGHNT and CDR2 is YYREEE (reference sequence). The CDR3 runs to 16 residues. With 4 bases clipped from V and 5 bases from J, the junction kept 12 bases outside the gene matches. The origin of this receptor is a female donor in good health, enrolled as a control in a pregnancy study. The chain has TRBV5-4 and TRBJ2-5, with TRBD1 matching over 9 bases. The specimen was peripheral blood, collected after pregnancy. Here the CDR3 reads CASSAGTGRQRETQYF. The CDR3 DNA reads as TGTGCCAGCAGCGCGGGGACAGGGCGGCAGCGGGAGACCCAGTACTTC.